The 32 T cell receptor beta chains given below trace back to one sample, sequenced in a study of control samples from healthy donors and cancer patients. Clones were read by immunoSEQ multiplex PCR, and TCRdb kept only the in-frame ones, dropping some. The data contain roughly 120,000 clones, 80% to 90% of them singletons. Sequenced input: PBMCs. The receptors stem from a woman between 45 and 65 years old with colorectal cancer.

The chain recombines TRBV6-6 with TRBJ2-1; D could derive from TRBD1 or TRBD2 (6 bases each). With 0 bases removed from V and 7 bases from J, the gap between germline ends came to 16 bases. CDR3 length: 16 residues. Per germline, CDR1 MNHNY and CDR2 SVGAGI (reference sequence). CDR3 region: CASSYSGNGGGNEQFF. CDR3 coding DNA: TGTGCCAGCAGTTACTCAGGGAACGGGGGCGGGAATGAGCAGTTCTTC.

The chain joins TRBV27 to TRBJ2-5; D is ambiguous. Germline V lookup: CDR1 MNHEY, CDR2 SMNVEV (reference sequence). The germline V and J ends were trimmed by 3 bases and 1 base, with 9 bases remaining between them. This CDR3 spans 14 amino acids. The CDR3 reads CASSLSQTQETQYF. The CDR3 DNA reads TGTGCCAGCAGTTTGAGTCAGACCCAAGAGACCCAGTACTTC.

CDR3 amino acids: CASSLFPREFTDTQYF. Written as DNA, the CDR3 is TGTGCCAGCAGCTTGTTTCCGCGGGAGTTCACAGATACGCAGTATTTT. The chain combines TRBV5-8 with TRBJ2-3; the match to TRBD2 covers 7 bases. Germline lookup yields CDR1 SGHTS and CDR2 YDEGEE. Trimming took 1 base from V and 2 from J; bases not matched to a gene: 7. The CDR3 loop spans 16 amino acids. The full variable domain, with the rest looked up from reference TRBV5-8 and TRBJ2-3, is EAGVTQSPTHLIKTRGQQATLRCSPISGHTSVYWYQQALGLGLQFLLWYDEGEERNRGNFPPRFSGRQFPNYSSELNVNALELEDSALYLCASSLFPREFTDTQYFGPGTRLTVL.

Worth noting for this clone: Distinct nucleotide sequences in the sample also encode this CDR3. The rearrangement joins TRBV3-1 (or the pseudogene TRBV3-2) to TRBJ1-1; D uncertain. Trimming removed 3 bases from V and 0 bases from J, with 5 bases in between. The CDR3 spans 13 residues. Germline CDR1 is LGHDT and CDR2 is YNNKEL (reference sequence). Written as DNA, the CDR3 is TGTGCCAGCAGCCAGGGCGTGAACACTGAAGCTTTCTTT. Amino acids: CASSQGVNTEAFF.

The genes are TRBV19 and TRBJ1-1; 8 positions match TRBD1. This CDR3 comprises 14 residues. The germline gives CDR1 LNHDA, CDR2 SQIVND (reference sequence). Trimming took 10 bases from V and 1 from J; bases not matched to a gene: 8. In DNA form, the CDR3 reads TGTGCCACCCAGGGGGCCGAGTGGAACACTGAAGCTTTCTTT. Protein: CATQGAEWNTEAFF.

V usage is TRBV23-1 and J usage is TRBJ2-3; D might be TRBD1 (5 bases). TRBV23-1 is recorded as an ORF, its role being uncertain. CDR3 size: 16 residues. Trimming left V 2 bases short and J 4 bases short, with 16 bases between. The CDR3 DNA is TGCGCCAGCAGTCAAAGGGGCAGCCCTATTTCAGATACGCAGTATTTT. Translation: CASSQRGSPISDTQYF.

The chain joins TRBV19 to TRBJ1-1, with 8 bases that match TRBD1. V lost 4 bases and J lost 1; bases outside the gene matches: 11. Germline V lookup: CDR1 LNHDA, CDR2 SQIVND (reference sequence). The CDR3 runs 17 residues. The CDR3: CASSTSPRGPGNTEAFF. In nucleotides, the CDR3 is TGTGCCAGTAGTACCTCTCCCAGGGGGCCGGGGAACACTGAAGCTTTCTTT.

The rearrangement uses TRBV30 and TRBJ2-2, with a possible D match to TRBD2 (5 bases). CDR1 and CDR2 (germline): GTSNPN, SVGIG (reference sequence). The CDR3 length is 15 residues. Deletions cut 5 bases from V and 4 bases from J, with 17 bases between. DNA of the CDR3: TGTGCCTGGTCAGGAGGACTTCCAGTCACCGGGGAGCTGTTTTTT. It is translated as CAWSGGLPVTGELFF.

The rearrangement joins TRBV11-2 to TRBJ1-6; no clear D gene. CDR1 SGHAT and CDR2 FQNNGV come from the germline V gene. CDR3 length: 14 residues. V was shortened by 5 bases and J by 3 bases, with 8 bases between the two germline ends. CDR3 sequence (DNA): TGTGCCAGCAGCCTCGGAGGCTATAATTCACCCCTCCACTTT. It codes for CASSLGGYNSPLHF.

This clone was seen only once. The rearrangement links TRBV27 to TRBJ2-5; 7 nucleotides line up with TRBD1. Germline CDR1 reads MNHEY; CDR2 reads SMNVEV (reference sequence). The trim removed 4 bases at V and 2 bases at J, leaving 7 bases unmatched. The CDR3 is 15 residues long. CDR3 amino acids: CASSSTGDLQETQYF. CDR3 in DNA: TGTGCCAGCAGTTCTACAGGGGACCTACAAGAGACCCAGTACTTC.

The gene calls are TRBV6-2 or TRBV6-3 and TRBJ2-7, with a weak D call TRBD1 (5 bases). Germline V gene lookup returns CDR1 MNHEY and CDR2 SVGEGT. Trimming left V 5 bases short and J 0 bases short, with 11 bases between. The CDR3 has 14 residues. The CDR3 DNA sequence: TGTGCCAGCAGTCTCCCGACAGCCTCCTACGAGCAGTACTTC. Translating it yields CASSLPTASYEQYF.

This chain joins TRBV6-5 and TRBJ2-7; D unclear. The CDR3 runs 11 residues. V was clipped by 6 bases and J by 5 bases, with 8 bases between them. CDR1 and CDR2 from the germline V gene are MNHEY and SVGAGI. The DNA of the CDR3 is TGTGCCAGCAGCCTCCTTCACGAGCAGTACTTC. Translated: CASSLLHEQYF.

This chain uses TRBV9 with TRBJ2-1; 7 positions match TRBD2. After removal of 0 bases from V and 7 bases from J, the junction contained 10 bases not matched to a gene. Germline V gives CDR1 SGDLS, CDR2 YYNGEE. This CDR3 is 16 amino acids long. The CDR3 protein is CASSVVGGSIHNEQFF. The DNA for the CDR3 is TGTGCCAGCAGCGTAGTGGGCGGGAGTATCCATAATGAGCAGTTCTTC.

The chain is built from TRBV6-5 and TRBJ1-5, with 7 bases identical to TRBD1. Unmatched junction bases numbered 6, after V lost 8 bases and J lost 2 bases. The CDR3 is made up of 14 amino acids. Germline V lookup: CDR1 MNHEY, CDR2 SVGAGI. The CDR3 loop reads CASWTGRGNQPQHF. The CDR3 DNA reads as TGTGCCAGCTGGACAGGAAGGGGCAATCAGCCCCAGCATTTT.

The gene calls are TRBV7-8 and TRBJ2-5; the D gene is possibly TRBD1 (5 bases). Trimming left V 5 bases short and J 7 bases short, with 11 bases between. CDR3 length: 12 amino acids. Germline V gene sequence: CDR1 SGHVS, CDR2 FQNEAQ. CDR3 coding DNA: TGTGCCAGCAGCCTGGACAAGGGGACCCAGTACTTC. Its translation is CASSLDKGTQYF.

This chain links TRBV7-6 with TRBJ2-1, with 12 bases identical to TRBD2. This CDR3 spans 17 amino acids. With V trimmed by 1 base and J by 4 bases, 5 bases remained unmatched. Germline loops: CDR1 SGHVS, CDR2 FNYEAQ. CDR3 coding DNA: TGTGCCAGCAGCTTAGTGGCTAGCGGGGGGGCGTACAATGAGCAGTTCTTC. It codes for CASSLVASGGAYNEQFF.

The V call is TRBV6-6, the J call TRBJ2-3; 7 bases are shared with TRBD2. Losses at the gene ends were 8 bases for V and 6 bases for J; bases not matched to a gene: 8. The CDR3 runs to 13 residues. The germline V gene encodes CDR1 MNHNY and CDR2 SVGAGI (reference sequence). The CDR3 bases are TGTGCCAGCGCGGGAGCGTTGGGGGATACGCAGTATTTT. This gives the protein CASAGALGDTQYF.

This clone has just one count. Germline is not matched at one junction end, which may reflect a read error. The CDR3 nucleotides read TGTGCCAGCAGCGAAGGGGATTCGGATCAGCCCCAGCATTTT. Translated: CASSEGDSDQPQHF. This chain links TRBV2 with TRBJ1-5; D may be TRBD1 (5 bases). CDR3 size: 14 residues. Germline V lookup: CDR1 SNHLY, CDR2 FYNNEI.

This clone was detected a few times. This chain's CDR3 is CASQGQPTGELFF. DNA of the CDR3: TGTGCCAGTCAGGGACAGCCCACCGGGGAGCTGTTTTTT. The chain employs TRBV11-3 and TRBJ2-2; TRBD1 aligns across 7 bases. The CDR3 loop spans 13 amino acids. Per the germline V gene, CDR1 is SGHNT and CDR2 is YENEEA. V lost 9 bases, J lost 4 bases, and 5 bases stayed unmatched.

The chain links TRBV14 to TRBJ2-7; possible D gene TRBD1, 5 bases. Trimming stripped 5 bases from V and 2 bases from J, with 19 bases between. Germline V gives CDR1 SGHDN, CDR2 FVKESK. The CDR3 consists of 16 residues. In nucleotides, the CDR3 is TGTGCCAGCAGCTTTCGGTTTAGGGGATTCGCCTACGAGCAGTACTTC. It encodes CASSFRFRGFAYEQYF.

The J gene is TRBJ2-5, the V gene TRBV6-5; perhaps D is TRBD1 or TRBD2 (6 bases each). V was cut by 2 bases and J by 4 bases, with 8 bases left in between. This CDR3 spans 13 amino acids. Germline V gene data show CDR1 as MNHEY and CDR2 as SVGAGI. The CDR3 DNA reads TGTGCCAGCAGTTACCCGGGGGCAGAGACCCAGTACTTC. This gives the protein CASSYPGAETQYF.

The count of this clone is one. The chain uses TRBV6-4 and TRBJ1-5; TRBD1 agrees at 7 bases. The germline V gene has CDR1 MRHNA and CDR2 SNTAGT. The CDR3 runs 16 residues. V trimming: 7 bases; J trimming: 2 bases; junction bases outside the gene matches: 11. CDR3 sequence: CASTVDRVVGNQPQHF. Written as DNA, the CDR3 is TGTGCCAGCACCGTTGACAGGGTGGTAGGCAATCAGCCCCAGCATTTT.

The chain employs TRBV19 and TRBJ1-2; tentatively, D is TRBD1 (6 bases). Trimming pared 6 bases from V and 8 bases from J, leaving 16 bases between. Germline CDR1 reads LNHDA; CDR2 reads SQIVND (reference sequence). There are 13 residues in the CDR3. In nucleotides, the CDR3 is TGTGCCAGTAGGGACAGCGTCCTCGGGGGCTACACCTTC. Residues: CASRDSVLGGYTF. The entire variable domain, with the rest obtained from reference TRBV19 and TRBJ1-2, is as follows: DGGITQSPKYLFRKEGQNVTLSCEQNLNHDAMYWYRQDPGQGLRLIYYSQIVNDFQKGDIAEGYSVSREKKESFPLTVTSAQKNPTAFYLCASRDSVLGGYTFGSGTRLTVV.

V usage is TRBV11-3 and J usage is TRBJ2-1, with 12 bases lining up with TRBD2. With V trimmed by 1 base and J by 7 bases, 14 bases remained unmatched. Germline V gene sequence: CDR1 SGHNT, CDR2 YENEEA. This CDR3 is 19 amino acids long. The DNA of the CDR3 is TGTGCCAGCAGCTTAGGCGCCGGAACTAGCGGGGGGAACCAGAATGAGCAGTTCTTC. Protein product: CASSLGAGTSGGNQNEQFF. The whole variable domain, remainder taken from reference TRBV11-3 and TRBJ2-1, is EAGVVQSPRYKIIEKKQPVAFWCNPISGHNTLYWYLQNLGQGPELLIRYENEEAVDDSQLPKDRFSAERLKGVDSTLKIQPAELGDSAVYLCASSLGAGTSGGNQNEQFFGPGTRLTVL.

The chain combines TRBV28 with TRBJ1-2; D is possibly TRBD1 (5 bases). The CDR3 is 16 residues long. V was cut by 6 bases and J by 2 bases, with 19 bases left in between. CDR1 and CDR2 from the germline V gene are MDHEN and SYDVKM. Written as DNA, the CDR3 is TGTGCCAGCAGAGTTACTCGGGGACCGCTAAACTATGGCTACACCTTC. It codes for CASRVTRGPLNYGYTF.

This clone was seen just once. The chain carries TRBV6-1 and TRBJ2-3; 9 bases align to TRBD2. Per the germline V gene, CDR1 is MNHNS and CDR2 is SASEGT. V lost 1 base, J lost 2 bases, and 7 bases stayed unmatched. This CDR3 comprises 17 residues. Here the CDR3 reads CASSEGSSGSPTDTQYF. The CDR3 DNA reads TGTGCCAGCAGTGAAGGGAGTAGCGGGAGCCCCACAGATACGCAGTATTTT.

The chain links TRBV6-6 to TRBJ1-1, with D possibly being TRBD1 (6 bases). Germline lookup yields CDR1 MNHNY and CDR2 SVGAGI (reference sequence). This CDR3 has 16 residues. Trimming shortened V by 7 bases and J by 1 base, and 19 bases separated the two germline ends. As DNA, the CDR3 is TGTGCCAGCACTAAAACCTCCGGGACAACGAACACTGAAGCTTTCTTT. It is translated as CASTKTSGTTNTEAFF.

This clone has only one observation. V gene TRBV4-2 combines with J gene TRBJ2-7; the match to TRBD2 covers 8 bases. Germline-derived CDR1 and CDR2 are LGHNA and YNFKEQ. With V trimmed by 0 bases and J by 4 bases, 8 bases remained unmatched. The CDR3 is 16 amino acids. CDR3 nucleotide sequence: TGTGCCAGCAGCCAAGATCTGTCGGGGGGGGAGTACGAGCAGTACTTC. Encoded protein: CASSQDLSGGEYEQYF.

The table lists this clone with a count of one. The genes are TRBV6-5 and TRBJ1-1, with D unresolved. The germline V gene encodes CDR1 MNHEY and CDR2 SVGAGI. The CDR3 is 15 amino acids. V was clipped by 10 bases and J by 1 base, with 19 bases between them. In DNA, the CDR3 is TGTGCCACTAGACGAGGTAGCAGAAGGAACACTGAAGCTTTCTTT. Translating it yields CATRRGSRRNTEAFF.

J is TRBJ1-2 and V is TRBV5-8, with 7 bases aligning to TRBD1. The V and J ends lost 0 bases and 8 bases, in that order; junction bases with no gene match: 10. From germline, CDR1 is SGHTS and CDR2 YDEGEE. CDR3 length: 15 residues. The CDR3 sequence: CASSLVAGGGEGYTF. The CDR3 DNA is TGTGCCAGCAGCTTGGTGGCAGGGGGGGGAGAAGGCTACACCTTC.

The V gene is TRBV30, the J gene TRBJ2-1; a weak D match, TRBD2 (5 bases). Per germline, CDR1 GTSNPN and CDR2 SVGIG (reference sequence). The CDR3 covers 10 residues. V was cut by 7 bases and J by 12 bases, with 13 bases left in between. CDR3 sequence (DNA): TGTGCCTTTGAACTAGTCGTGCAGTTCTTC. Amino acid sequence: CAFELVVQFF.

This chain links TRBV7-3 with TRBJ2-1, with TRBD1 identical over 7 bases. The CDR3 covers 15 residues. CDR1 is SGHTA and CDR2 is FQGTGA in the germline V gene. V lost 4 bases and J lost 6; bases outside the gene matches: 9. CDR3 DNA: TGTGCCAGCAGCTCCTCCCCCGGGACAGCCAATGAGCAGTTCTTC. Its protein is CASSSSPGTANEQFF.